This TCR beta chain was observed in a study of T cell responses to AZD1222 COVID-19 vaccine. General study results and limits: The study found Spike-specific TCR breadth and depth rose after two AZD1222 doses. Dominant CD4 TCR responses targeted spike regions 160-218 and 743-854.

Second-dose intervals of approximately 4 or approximately 12 weeks were pooled. As for this clone: Its target is not known.

Libraries were prepared by immunoSEQ multiplex PCR; TCRdb keeps only in-frame clonotypes and omits some of them. The sample holds 100,000 or so clones, approximately 87% seen once. The source of this sequence is an adult who received the AZD1222 COVID-19 vaccine. The source was peripheral blood, collected 28 days after the second AZD1222 dose.

DNA for the CDR3: TGTGCCAGCAGCTACGGGACAGTGCAATCTAATTCACCCCTCCACTTT. Translating gives CASSYGTVQSNSPLHF. This chain uses TRBV7-2 with TRBJ1-6; 7 bases are shared with TRBD1. Germline loops: CDR1 SGHTA, CDR2 FQGNSA. This CDR3 has 16 amino acids. The V gene end was trimmed by 4 bases and the J gene end by 6 bases; junction bases not matched to a gene: 9.